These 16 T cell receptor beta chains originate from one sample sequenced in a study of T cell repertoires in cytomegalovirus infection. TCRdb independently ran MiXCR on the reads; one entry per CDR3 protein. Among 350,000 to 550,000 distinct CDR3 sequences listed, about 33% were seen once. Input material: PBMCs. The receptors derive from a human donor in good health (CMV status not recorded). Some clones in this sample may be carry-over from other donors' samples.

This clonotype was counted many times. This chain uses TRBV7-2 with TRBJ2-5; 7 bases line up with TRBD1. Germline CDR1 reads SGHTA; CDR2 reads FQGNSA. The CDR3 runs 14 residues. V gave up 5 bases and J gave up 6 bases; unmatched junction bases: 9. CDR3 bases: TGTGCCAGCAGCCGGTGGGACAGTCAACAGACCCAGTACTTC. This sequence encodes CASSRWDSQQTQYF.

The rearrangement uses TRBV6-1 and TRBJ2-1, with D uncertain. Trimming took 0 bases from V and 0 from J, leaving 6 bases between them. This CDR3 has 15 residues. Germline CDR1 reads MNHNS; CDR2 reads SASEGT. CDR3 region: CASSEAQSSYNEQFF. DNA for the CDR3: TGTGCCAGCAGTGAAGCGCAAAGCTCCTACAATGAGCAGTTCTTC.

This clonotype was counted a few times. The chain employs TRBV4-1 and TRBJ2-3; D is perhaps TRBD2 (6 bases). The CDR3 sequence is 17 residues long. Germline V gene lookup returns CDR1 MGHRA and CDR2 YSYEKL. Trimming stripped 1 base from V and 2 bases from J, with 16 bases between. CDR3 DNA sequence: TGCGCCAGCAGCCAAGTGGGTTTAGCGGCCCCCACAGATACGCAGTATTTT. Protein product: CASSQVGLAAPTDTQYF.

The V and J genes are TRBV7-9 and TRBJ2-7, with a tentative D call TRBD1 (6 bases). The CDR3 loop spans 13 amino acids. V was trimmed by 5 bases and J by 5 bases, leaving 13 bases between them. From germline, CDR1 is SEHNR and CDR2 FQNEAQ (reference sequence). CDR3 residues: CASSPPGVDEQYF. As DNA, the CDR3 is TGTGCCAGCAGCCCGCCAGGGGTAGACGAGCAGTACTTC.

V and J are TRBV7-6 and TRBJ2-2; tentatively, D is TRBD1 (5 bases). CDR1 is SGHVS, CDR2 FNYEAQ, per germline. There are 17 residues in the CDR3. Trimming removed 0 bases at V and 0 bases at J, with 11 bases between. For the CDR3, the DNA is TGTGCCAGCAGCTTAGCCGAGACAGCCGCGAACACCGGGGAGCTGTTTTTT. Translation: CASSLAETAANTGELFF.

The chain links TRBV5-1 to TRBJ1-2; D possibly corresponds to TRBD1 (6 bases). The CDR3 runs to 15 residues. Trimming pared 4 bases from V and 6 bases from J, leaving 19 bases between. Germline CDR1 reads SGHRS; CDR2 reads YFSETQ. In DNA, the CDR3 is TGCGCCAGCAGCCCCGGTCGAACAGGGAAGGATGGCTACACCTTC. It specifies CASSPGRTGKDGYTF.

In its sample, this clonotype was seen a few times. The chain links TRBV12-3 or TRBV12-4 to TRBJ2-5, with 7 positions matching TRBD1. CDR3 size: 15 residues. After removal of 6 bases from V and 3 bases from J, the junction contained 10 bases not matched to a gene. The DNA of the CDR3 is TGTGCCAGCAGGACAGGGTTGGGGATTAAAGAGACCCAGTACTTC. Its protein product is CASRTGLGIKETQYF.

As concerns this clonotype: This likely comes from a read error, as the CDR3 has no conserved phenylalanine or tryptophan at its end. The DNA is omitted, as the CDR3 cannot be located on it reliably, and the CDR3 follows TCRdb's listing. V gene TRBV7-6 combines with J gene TRBJ2-1; TRBD2, as called in the table, went unchecked against the DNA. The CDR3 has 16 residues if both end residues are counted. CDR1 SGHVS and CDR2 FNYEAQ come from the germline V gene. The CDR3 region is CASSLASGGSYNEQLL.

This clonotype has just a few counts. The genes are TRBV6-5 and TRBJ1-4, with a tentative D call TRBD1 (5 bases). Deletions cut 6 bases from V and 0 bases from J, with 11 bases between. CDR1 is MNHEY, CDR2 SVGAGI, per germline. The CDR3 sequence is 15 residues long. The CDR3: CASRKQVTTNEKLFF. For the CDR3, the DNA is TGTGCCAGCAGAAAACAGGTCACAACTAATGAAAAACTGTTTTTT.

At least ten counts were recorded for this clonotype. The chain joins TRBV6-8 to TRBJ2-5; 13 nucleotides line up with TRBD2. V was clipped by 5 bases and J by 2 bases; unmatched bases: 2. The CDR3 totals 15 residues. CDR1 and CDR2 (germline): MNHGY, SAAAGT. The CDR3 region is CASSRLAGGQETQYF. CDR3 in DNA: TGTGCCAGCAGTCGACTAGCGGGGGGACAAGAGACCCAGTACTTC.

This clonotype was seen a few times. The rearrangement uses TRBV6-1 and TRBJ1-1, with a tentative D call TRBD1 (6 bases). Per the germline V gene, CDR1 is MNHNS and CDR2 is SASEGT. The CDR3 contains 14 residues. Trimming shortened V by 6 bases and J by 4 bases, and 15 bases separated the two germline ends. CDR3 nucleotides: TGTGCCAGCAGCCTGGTTGGGGGCGGCACTGAAGCTTTCTTT. Its protein product is CASSLVGGGTEAFF.

The genes are TRBV4-2 and TRBJ2-5; a weak D match, TRBD1 (6 bases). Trimming left V 1 base short and J 3 bases short, with 24 bases between. The CDR3 extends over 19 amino acids. Germline CDR1 reads LGHNA; CDR2 reads YNFKEQ. The CDR3 nucleotides are TGTGCCAGCAGCCAAGTACATGGTGGGGGCCCGAGTTATAAAGAGACCCAGTACTTC. Translating it yields CASSQVHGGGPSYKETQYF.

Written as DNA, the CDR3 is TGTGCCAGTAGGGATGGGTTCCATCAGCCCCAGCATTTT. Protein sequence: CASRDGFHQPQHF. This sequence joins TRBV19 and TRBJ1-5, with D uncertain. CDR3 length: 13 residues. Between the trimmed V and J ends, which lost 6 bases and 5 bases, there was a span of 11 bases. The germline V gene has CDR1 LNHDA and CDR2 SQIVND (reference sequence).

Of note for this clonotype: It may be a read error: a sequence one base away is much more abundant. The chain recombines TRBV4-1 with TRBJ1-2, with 12 positions matching TRBD1. CDR1 is MGHRA, CDR2 YSYEKL, per germline. The CDR3 is 14 amino acids. For the CDR3, the DNA is TGCCCCAGCAGCCGGGGACAGGGGGCCGGTGGCTACACCTTC. The encoded protein is CPSSRGQGAGGYTF.

The gene calls are TRBV5-8 and TRBJ2-1; possibly TRBD1 or TRBD2 for D (5 bases each). Germline loops: CDR1 SGHTS, CDR2 YDEGEE. Trimming stripped 1 base from V and 7 bases from J, with 15 bases between. CDR3 size: 15 residues. The chain's CDR3 is CASSLLGAGNNEQFF. Written as DNA, the CDR3 is TGTGCCAGCAGCTTGCTCGGGGCCGGAAATAATGAGCAGTTCTTC.

The rearrangement joins TRBV5-5 to TRBJ1-4, with TRBD1 identical over 11 bases. The CDR3 has 15 residues. V was clipped by 4 bases and J by 8 bases; unmatched bases: 7. CDR1 is SGHKS and CDR2 is YYEKEE in the germline V gene (reference sequence). The CDR3 protein is CASSGMGQGEEKLFF. DNA of the CDR3: TGTGCCAGCAGCGGGATGGGACAGGGGGAGGAAAAACTGTTTTTT.